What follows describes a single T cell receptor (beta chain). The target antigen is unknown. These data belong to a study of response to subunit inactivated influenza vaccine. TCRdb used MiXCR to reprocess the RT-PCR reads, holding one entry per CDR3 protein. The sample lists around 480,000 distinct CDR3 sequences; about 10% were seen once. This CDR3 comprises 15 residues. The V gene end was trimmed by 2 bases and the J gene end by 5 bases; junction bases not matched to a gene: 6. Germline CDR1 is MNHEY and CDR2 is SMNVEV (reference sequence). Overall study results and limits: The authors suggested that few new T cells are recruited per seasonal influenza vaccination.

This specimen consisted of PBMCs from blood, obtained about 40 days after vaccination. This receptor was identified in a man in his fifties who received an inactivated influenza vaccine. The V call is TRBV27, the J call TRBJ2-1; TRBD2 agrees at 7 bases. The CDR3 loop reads CASSLKGDYNNEQFF. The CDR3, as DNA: TGTGCCAGCAGTTTAAAAGGGGACTACAACAATGAGCAGTTCTTC.